This entry lists 30 T cell receptor beta chains sequenced from one sample in a study of shared clonotypes between healthy human individuals. Only in-frame clones appear in the TCRdb table, and some are missing; sequencing was by immunoSEQ multiplex PCR. The table lists fewer than 1.8 million clones, roughly 98.5% of them singletons. Sequenced input: naive CD4+ T cells sorted from blood. Subset meaning: CD45RA+ positively selected. These receptor sequences come from a man aged 25-40 years in good health.

This clone was detected once. Distinct nucleotide sequences in the sample also encode this CDR3. The V and J genes are TRBV2 and TRBJ2-1, with 10 bases identical to TRBD1. This CDR3 has 14 amino acids. CDR1 SNHLY and CDR2 FYNNEI come from the germline V gene. With 6 bases clipped from V and 4 bases from J, the junction kept 3 bases outside the gene matches. The CDR3 bases are TGTGCCAGCAGGGGACAGGGGACTTACAATGAGCAGTTCTTC. Translating it yields CASRGQGTYNEQFF.

About this clone: Other nucleotide sequences from this sample produce the same CDR3. This rearrangement joins TRBV30 to TRBJ1-5, with unresolved D. CDR1 GTSNPN and CDR2 SVGIG come from the germline V gene (reference sequence). The V gene lost 0 bases and the J gene lost 0 bases, with 3 bases spanning the gap. There are 13 residues in the CDR3. The CDR3 nucleotides are TGTGCCTGGAGTGTGAGTAGCAATCAGCCCCAGCATTTT. Translation: CAWSVSSNQPQHF.

V usage is TRBV27 and J usage is TRBJ1-3; D is unresolved. Trimming pared 8 bases from V and 0 bases from J, leaving 11 bases between. This CDR3 has 14 amino acids. CDR1 and CDR2 from the germline V gene are MNHEY and SMNVEV (reference sequence). The chain's CDR3 is CASSVGLSGNTIYF. The CDR3, as DNA: TGTGCCAGCTCAGTCGGCCTCTCTGGAAACACCATATATTTT.

Note on this clone: Additional DNA sequences in this sample encode the identical CDR3. The rearrangement uses TRBV5-4 and TRBJ2-5, with 7 bases matching TRBD1. Germline-derived CDR1 and CDR2 are SGHNT and YYREEE (reference sequence). J gave up 1 base and V 4 bases, and 1 base lay outside the gene matches. The CDR3 is made up of 13 amino acids. CDR3 residues: CASSRDSQETQYF. For the CDR3, the DNA is TGTGCCAGCAGCCGGGACAGCCAAGAGACCCAGTACTTC.

V and J are TRBV9 and TRBJ2-7, with TRBD2 matching 12 bases. The CDR3 length is 16 residues. V shed 4 bases, J shed 2 bases, and the junction held 7 bases outside the gene matches. Germline values: CDR1 SGDLS, CDR2 YYNGEE. The CDR3 is CASSPGTSGLPYEQYF. Here the CDR3 DNA reads TGTGCCAGCAGCCCCGGGACTAGCGGGCTCCCCTACGAGCAGTACTTC. The variable domain in full, completed from reference TRBV9 and TRBJ2-7, reads DSGVTQTPKHLITATGQRVTLRCSPRSGDLSVYWYQQSLDQGLQFLIQYYNGEERAKGNILERFSAQQFPDLHSELNLSSLELGDSALYFCASSPGTSGLPYEQYFGPGTRLTVT.

This chain links TRBV7-9 with TRBJ2-7; D gene ambiguous. The V end was cut by 1 base, the J end by 5 bases, with 9 bases between. Looked up from germline, CDR1 is SEHNR and CDR2 is FQNEAQ (reference sequence). The CDR3 spans 13 residues. The CDR3 DNA reads TGTGCCAGCAGCTTAGTAGGTCGCCACGAGCAGTACTTC. It encodes CASSLVGRHEQYF.

The V call is TRBV25-1, the J call TRBJ1-1, with 9 bases identical to TRBD1. V dropped 8 bases and J dropped 5; count of bases not matched to a gene: 6. The germline CDR1 and CDR2 sequences are MGHDK and SYGVNS. The CDR3 totals 13 residues. CDR3 coding DNA: TGTGCCAGCTCTACAGGGGGCCGGACTGAAGCTTTCTTT. Its translation: CASSTGGRTEAFF. The whole variable domain, filled in from reference TRBV25-1 and TRBJ1-1, reads EADIYQTPRYLVIGTGKKITLECSQTMGHDKMYWYQQDPGMELHLIHYSYGVNSTEKGDLSSESTVSRIRTEHFPLTLESARPSHTSQYLCASSTGGRTEAFFGQGTRLTVV.

This chain links TRBV4-1 with TRBJ2-5; no clear D. The CDR3 spans 16 residues. The V and J ends lost 0 bases and 2 bases respectively, with 13 bases between them. Germline V gene sequence: CDR1 MGHRA, CDR2 YSYEKL. CDR3: CASSQDSGFVQETQYF. The CDR3 bases are TGCGCCAGCAGCCAAGATAGTGGGTTTGTACAAGAGACCCAGTACTTC.

This chain links TRBV7-6 with TRBJ2-7; 14 positions agree with TRBD2. J was trimmed by 4 bases and V by 5 bases; bases with no gene match: 4. Germline CDR1 SGHVS, CDR2 FNYEAQ. This CDR3 has 15 amino acids. CDR3 nucleotides: TGTGCCAGCAGCCCGGGACTAGCGGGAGTTTACGAGCAGTACTTC. As protein: CASSPGLAGVYEQYF.

The V gene is TRBV19, the J gene TRBJ2-7, with 7 positions matching TRBD2. This CDR3 is 13 amino acids long. Germline V gene sequence: CDR1 LNHDA, CDR2 SQIVND (reference sequence). The J segment lost 0 bases and the V segment lost 6 bases, leaving 2 bases of the junction unmatched. In DNA form, the CDR3 reads TGTGCCAGTAGGGCTAGCGGCTCCTACGAGCAGTACTTC. This gives the protein CASRASGSYEQYF. The variable domain in full, with the rest retrieved from reference TRBV19 and TRBJ2-7, is DGGITQSPKYLFRKEGQNVTLSCEQNLNHDAMYWYRQDPGQGLRLIYYSQIVNDFQKGDIAEGYSVSREKKESFPLTVTSAQKNPTAFYLCASRASGSYEQYFGPGTRLTVT.

V is TRBV5-4 and J is TRBJ2-7; 8 bases are shared with TRBD2. There are 16 residues in the CDR3. Germline values: CDR1 SGHNT, CDR2 YYREEE (reference sequence). The V segment lost 3 bases and the J segment 0 bases; nucleotides outside the gene matches: 8. Here the CDR3 DNA reads TGTGCCAGCAGCTCCCTGGCGGGAGGTACCTCCTACGAGCAGTACTTC. It is translated as CASSSLAGGTSYEQYF.

The chain is built from TRBV5-8 and TRBJ1-5; D is possibly TRBD1 (6 bases). Germline loops: CDR1 SGHTS, CDR2 YDEGEE. Between the trimmed V and J ends, which lost 0 bases and 7 bases, there was a span of 14 bases. This CDR3 comprises 15 residues. For the CDR3, the DNA is TGTGCCAGCAGCTTGGGGTACAGAGGGGGACAGCCCCAGCATTTT. Its protein is CASSLGYRGGQPQHF.

As for this clone: Within the sample, other DNA sequences also encode this same CDR3. The chain joins TRBV28 to TRBJ2-1; TRBD2 might be the D (6 bases). Trimming shortened V by 6 bases and J by 4 bases, and 13 bases separated the two germline ends. Germline V gives CDR1 MDHEN, CDR2 SYDVKM. The CDR3 is 14 residues long. The CDR3 loop is CASRRRDSYNEQFF. The CDR3 nucleotides read TGTGCCAGCAGGAGACGGGACTCTTACAATGAGCAGTTCTTC.

The chain recombines TRBV7-3 with TRBJ2-7; D gene unclear. From germline, CDR1 is SGHTA and CDR2 FQGTGA. V dropped 2 bases and J dropped 3 bases, with 11 bases sitting between them. The CDR3 loop spans 14 amino acids. CDR3 nucleotides: TGTGCCAGCAGCTTACAATCCGGCAGCTACGAGCAGTACTTC. Its translation: CASSLQSGSYEQYF.

This rearrangement joins TRBV28 to TRBJ2-7; possibly TRBD1 for D (5 bases). The germline V gene has CDR1 MDHEN and CDR2 SYDVKM. CDR3 length: 13 residues. V lost 7 bases and J lost 9, with 19 bases in between. Written as DNA, the CDR3 is TGTGCCAGCAACCTGGGAAGGGGTCTAGTGCAGTACTTC. Its translation is CASNLGRGLVQYF. The full variable domain, rest sourced from reference TRBV28 and TRBJ2-7, is DVKVTQSSRYLVKRTGEKVFLECVQDMDHENMFWYRQDPGLGLRLIYFSYDVKMKEKGDIPEGYSVSREKKERFSLILESASTNQTSMYLCASNLGRGLVQYFGPGTRLTVT.

The V gene is TRBV30, the J gene TRBJ2-1; TRBD2 might be the D (5 bases). V was shortened by 5 bases and J by 1 base, with 12 bases between the two germline ends. The CDR3 totals 14 residues. The germline V gene has CDR1 GTSNPN and CDR2 SVGIG (reference sequence). CDR3 in DNA: TGTGCCTGGGCGAGGGAGTGGTCCTACAATGAGCAGTTCTTC. This codes for CAWAREWSYNEQFF. Complete variable domain (other parts from reference TRBV30 and TRBJ2-1): SQTIHQWPATLVQPVGSPLSLECTVEGTSNPNLYWYRQAAGRGLQLLFYSVGIGQISSEVPQNLSASRPQDRQFILSSKKLLLSDSGFYLCAWAREWSYNEQFFGPGTRLTVL.

This chain connects TRBV11-2 to TRBJ2-1; tentative D call: TRBD2 (5 bases). Trimming stripped 6 bases from V and 5 bases from J, with 11 bases between. In germline, CDR1 is SGHAT, CDR2 FQNNGV. The CDR3 runs to 13 residues. CDR3 sequence: CASSSDGHNEQFF. CDR3 bases: TGTGCCAGCAGTAGCGACGGACACAATGAGCAGTTCTTC.

This sequence joins TRBV19 and TRBJ2-5; weak D call: TRBD1 (5 bases). CDR3 size: 13 residues. V was trimmed by 10 bases and J by 7 bases, leaving 19 bases between them. Germline values: CDR1 LNHDA, CDR2 SQIVND (reference sequence). The CDR3 sequence is CATEVPGHGTQYF. Here the CDR3 DNA reads TGTGCCACCGAGGTGCCAGGGCACGGGACCCAGTACTTC.

The rearrangement uses TRBV5-1 and TRBJ2-2; tentative D call: TRBD1 (6 bases). V lost 4 bases to trimming and J lost 4 bases, with 14 bases between them. The germline V gene has CDR1 SGHRS and CDR2 YFSETQ. The CDR3 has 15 amino acids. The CDR3 nucleotides read TGCGCCAGCAGCACGCGGACAGTCTTCACCGGGGAGCTGTTTTTT. Its translation is CASSTRTVFTGELFF.

The chain recombines TRBV19 with TRBJ1-2; D perhaps matches TRBD1 (5 bases). The CDR3 runs to 13 residues. Trimming took 2 bases from V and 8 from J, leaving 12 bases between them. Germline V CDR1 and CDR2: LNHDA, SQIVND (reference sequence). The CDR3 region has the DNA TGTGCCAGTAGTATACGCGCCGGGGACGGCTACACCTTC. Translating gives CASSIRAGDGYTF.

The sample holds one count of this clone. This sequence joins TRBV2 and TRBJ1-5; D is perhaps TRBD1 (5 bases). V was pared by 3 bases and J by 10 bases, with 13 bases between. The CDR3 sequence is 13 residues long. The germline CDR1 and CDR2 sequences are SNHLY and FYNNEI. CDR3: CASSDRVLRPQHF. CDR3 nucleotides: TGTGCCAGCAGTGACAGGGTTTTGAGACCCCAGCATTTT.

This sequence joins TRBV25-1 and TRBJ1-1, with D maybe TRBD1 (6 bases). V dropped 5 bases and J dropped 4 bases, with 14 bases sitting between them. The CDR3 loop spans 14 amino acids. Germline lookup yields CDR1 MGHDK and CDR2 SYGVNS. The DNA of the CDR3 is TGTGCCAGCAGTCCGAGAGGAGGGGGCACTGAAGCTTTCTTT. Encoded protein: CASSPRGGGTEAFF.

The gene calls are TRBV29-1 and TRBJ2-7, with D possibly being TRBD1 (6 bases). CDR1 is SQVTM, CDR2 ANQGSEA, per germline. V dropped 3 bases and J dropped 4 bases, with 25 bases sitting between them. The CDR3 length is 17 residues. The CDR3 region is CSVDSAGEGSGRYEQYF. The CDR3 DNA reads TGCAGCGTTGATTCGGCAGGGGAAGGTTCTGGGCGTTACGAGCAGTACTTC.

The rearrangement joins TRBV6-6 to TRBJ2-7, with 9 bases aligning to TRBD1. V shed 6 bases, J shed 1 base, and the junction held 10 bases outside the gene matches. The germline gives CDR1 MNHNY, CDR2 SVGAGI (reference sequence). The CDR3 runs to 16 residues. The CDR3 bases are TGTGCCAGCAGGGGGACCACAGGGGGCAGGTCCTACGAGCAGTACTTC. It translates to CASRGTTGGRSYEQYF.

There are a few counts of this clone. The V and J genes are TRBV5-1 and TRBJ2-2, with unresolved D. The V gene lost 4 bases and the J gene lost 7 bases, with 11 bases spanning the gap. Looked up from germline, CDR1 is SGHRS and CDR2 is YFSETQ. The CDR3 sequence is 13 residues long. The CDR3 here is CASSEGNFGELFF. CDR3 bases: TGCGCCAGCAGCGAAGGGAATTTCGGGGAGCTGTTTTTT.

This clone came up once. CDR3 loop: CASSVYNQPQHF. For the CDR3, the DNA is TGTGCCAGCAGTGTGTACAATCAGCCCCAGCATTTT. The chain combines TRBV6-1 with TRBJ1-5; no clear D gene. From germline, CDR1 is MNHNS and CDR2 SASEGT. Trimming removed 4 bases from V and 3 bases from J, with 4 bases in between. The CDR3 consists of 12 residues.

The chain links TRBV28 to TRBJ2-3, with TRBD1 matching over 7 bases. In germline, CDR1 is MDHEN, CDR2 SYDVKM. This CDR3 has 18 amino acids. Trimming removed 3 bases from V and 0 bases from J; junction bases left unmatched: 12. CDR3 bases: TGTGCCAGCAGTTTCCCCCAGACAGGGAATGGGAGCACAGATACGCAGTATTTT. Translated: CASSFPQTGNGSTDTQYF.

The J gene is TRBJ2-7, the V gene TRBV27; tentative D call: TRBD1 (6 bases). The germline V gene encodes CDR1 MNHEY and CDR2 SMNVEV (reference sequence). The CDR3 runs 13 residues. Trimming pared 8 bases from V and 9 bases from J, leaving 20 bases between. CDR3: CASAGTLIHVQYF. The CDR3 DNA reads TGTGCCAGCGCAGGGACATTAATCCATGTGCAGTACTTC.

The chain couples TRBV29-1 to TRBJ1-1; the D gene is possibly TRBD1 (6 bases). V was pared by 4 bases and J by 10 bases, with 7 bases between. This CDR3 region has 9 residues. Germline V gives CDR1 SQVTM, CDR2 ANQGSEA. The CDR3 sequence is CSVGGGAFF. The CDR3 DNA reads TGCAGCGTTGGAGGGGGAGCTTTCTTT.

The chain couples TRBV2 to TRBJ2-1; the D gene is possibly TRBD1 (6 bases). There are 13 residues in the CDR3. The germline CDR1 and CDR2 sequences are SNHLY and FYNNEI. With 7 bases removed from V and 10 bases from J, the gap between germline ends came to 17 bases. CDR3 sequence reads: CASTRRIRGEQFF. The DNA for the CDR3 is TGTGCCAGCACTAGGCGGATTAGGGGGGAGCAGTTCTTC.